This is a list of T cell receptor beta chains from one sample in a study of shared clonotypes between healthy human individuals. The data were produced by immunoSEQ multiplex PCR, yet TCRdb's version contains in-frame clones alone and is incomplete. The data show fewer than 600,000 clones, around 77% seen once. Sequences were obtained from PBMCs. Receptor source: a woman aged 40 to 50 in good health. Some clones in this sample may be carry-over from other donors' samples. Each CDR3 is given with its conserved first and last residue. D genes are given only for firm matches. Clone size is given for some rows only: seen once, a few or many times, or a class if the clone is expanded.

J gene: TRBJ2-7; clone size: NA; V gene: TRBV11-2; D gene: TRBD1; CDR3 protein: CASSLRDRDYEQYF; CDR3 DNA: TGTGCCAGCAGCCTCCGGGACAGGGACTACGAGCAGTACTTC
J gene: TRBJ2-2; clone size: NA; V gene: TRBV19; D gene: NA; CDR3 protein: CASSTSGTNTGELFF; CDR3 DNA: TGTGCCAGTAGTACCTCCGGGACGAACACCGGGGAGCTGTTTTTT
J gene: TRBJ2-2; clone size: NA; V gene: TRBV11-2; D gene: NA; CDR3 protein: CASSSFQTVTGELFF; CDR3 DNA: TGTGCCAGCAGCTCCTTTCAAACTGTGACCGGGGAGCTGTTTTTT
J gene: TRBJ1-1; clone size: NA; V gene: TRBV14; D gene: NA; CDR3 protein: CASSQVGGMNTEAFF; CDR3 DNA: TGTGCCAGCAGCCAAGTAGGGGGTATGAACACTGAAGCTTTCTTT
J gene: TRBJ2-1; clone size: NA; V gene: TRBV10-2; D gene: TRBD2; CDR3 protein: CASSLAGRYNEQFF; CDR3 DNA: TGCGCCAGCAGTCTAGCGGGAAGATACAATGAGCAGTTCTTC
J gene: TRBJ2-3; clone size: NA; V gene: TRBV21-1; D gene: NA; CDR3 protein: CASSDGGSSTDTQYF; CDR3 DNA: TGTGCCAGCAGCGACGGGGGCAGTAGCACAGATACGCAGTATTTT
J gene: TRBJ2-3; clone size: NA; V gene: TRBV9; D gene: NA; CDR3 protein: CASSVGSGGQSTDTQYF; CDR3 DNA: TGTGCCAGCAGCGTAGGTAGCGGAGGCCAAAGCACAGATACGCAGTATTTT
J gene: TRBJ2-3; clone size: NA; V gene: TRBV7-2; D gene: TRBD1; CDR3 protein: CASSPLGTGGRGTDTQYF; CDR3 DNA: TGTGCCAGCAGCCCCCTTGGGACAGGGGGCAGGGGTACAGATACGCAGTATTTT
J gene: TRBJ2-7; clone size: NA; V gene: TRBV28; D gene: NA; CDR3 protein: CASSLHGDRSYEQYF; CDR3 DNA: TGTGCCAGCAGTTTACATGGAGACAGGAGCTACGAGCAGTACTTC
J gene: TRBJ2-3; clone size: once; V gene: TRBV27; D gene: NA; CDR3 protein: CASSPATDTQYF; CDR3 DNA: TGTGCCAGCAGTCCCGCCACAGATACGCAGTATTTT
J gene: TRBJ1-1; clone size: NA; V gene: TRBV4-3; D gene: NA; CDR3 protein: CASSQGFRSTEAFF; CDR3 DNA: TGCGCCAGCAGCCAAGGTTTTAGGAGCACTGAAGCTTTCTTT
J gene: TRBJ1-2; clone size: few; V gene: TRBV28; D gene: NA; CDR3 protein: CASRPTVVYGYTF; CDR3 DNA: TGTGCCAGCAGGCCGACAGTCGTCTATGGCTACACCTTC
J gene: TRBJ2-1; clone size: NA; V gene: TRBV6-5; D gene: NA; CDR3 protein: CASRLAAAYNEQFF; CDR3 DNA: TGTGCCAGCAGGTTAGCGGCGGCCTACAATGAGCAGTTCTTC
J gene: TRBJ2-7; clone size: NA; V gene: TRBV11-2; D gene: NA; CDR3 protein: CASGENSYEQYF; CDR3 DNA: TGTGCCAGCGGAGAAAACTCCTACGAGCAGTACTTC
J gene: TRBJ1-1; clone size: NA; V gene: TRBV7-2; D gene: NA; CDR3 protein: CASSDRSGRAEAFF; CDR3 DNA: TGTGCCAGCAGCGATAGAAGCGGCAGGGCTGAAGCTTTCTTT
J gene: TRBJ2-3; clone size: NA; V gene: TRBV4-2; D gene: TRBD2; CDR3 protein: CASSQVRPAGVADTQYF; CDR3 DNA: TGTGCCAGCAGCCAAGTCAGGCCAGCGGGAGTCGCAGATACGCAGTATTTT
J gene: TRBJ1-2; clone size: NA; V gene: TRBV6-6; D gene: NA; CDR3 protein: CASSYSLGSLYGYTF; CDR3 DNA: TGTGCCAGCAGTTACTCTCTTGGCAGCCTCTATGGCTACACCTTC
J gene: TRBJ1-1; clone size: NA; V gene: TRBV6-1; D gene: NA; CDR3 protein: CASSEGPFNTEAFF; CDR3 DNA: TGTGCCAGCAGTGAAGGTCCTTTCAACACTGAAGCTTTCTTT
J gene: TRBJ2-7; clone size: NA; V gene: TRBV14; D gene: NA; CDR3 protein: CASSQGAGPSYEQYF; CDR3 DNA: TGTGCCAGCAGCCAAGGTGCAGGGCCCTCCTACGAGCAGTACTTC
J gene: TRBJ1-2; clone size: NA; V gene: TRBV27; D gene: NA; CDR3 protein: CASSPLRTAPYGYTF; CDR3 DNA: TGTGCCAGCAGTCCTCTTCGGACAGCCCCCTATGGCTACACCTTC
J gene: TRBJ2-1; clone size: NA; V gene: TRBV6-4; D gene: TRBD2; CDR3 protein: CASSLAGSYNEQFF; CDR3 DNA: TGTGCCAGCAGTTTAGCGGGATCCTACAATGAGCAGTTCTTC
J gene: TRBJ1-5; clone size: few; V gene: TRBV19; D gene: NA; CDR3 protein: CASSISAVNSNQPQHF; CDR3 DNA: TGTGCCAGTAGTATCTCGGCCGTCAATAGCAATCAGCCCCAGCATTTT
J gene: TRBJ1-1; clone size: NA; V gene: TRBV28; D gene: NA; CDR3 protein: CASSWGGTEAFF; CDR3 DNA: TGTGCCAGCAGTTGGGGGGGCACTGAAGCTTTCTTT
J gene: TRBJ2-7; clone size: NA; V gene: TRBV7-8; D gene: NA; CDR3 protein: CASSFLRYSLHEQYF; CDR3 DNA: TGTGCCAGCAGTTTCCTCCGCTACTCACTCCACGAGCAGTACTTC
J gene: TRBJ2-7; clone size: NA; V gene: TRBV5-4; D gene: NA; CDR3 protein: CASSLVPGANEQYF; CDR3 DNA: TGTGCCAGCAGCTTGGTGCCGGGGGCAAACGAGCAGTACTTC
J gene: TRBJ2-7; clone size: NA; V gene: TRBV29-1; D gene: TRBD2; CDR3 protein: CSVGASGAYEQYF; CDR3 DNA: TGCAGCGTTGGGGCTAGCGGGGCCTACGAGCAGTACTTC
J gene: TRBJ2-1; clone size: NA; V gene: TRBV18; D gene: TRBD2; CDR3 protein: CASSPTPGLAGYNEQFF; CDR3 DNA: TGTGCCAGCTCACCAACACCGGGACTAGCGGGTTACAATGAGCAGTTCTTC
J gene: TRBJ2-1; clone size: NA; V gene: TRBV7-9; D gene: NA; CDR3 protein: CASSLVRGGYNEQFF; CDR3 DNA: TGTGCCAGCAGCTTAGTCAGGGGCGGGTACAATGAGCAGTTCTTC
J gene: TRBJ1-1; clone size: NA; V gene: TRBV9; D gene: NA; CDR3 protein: CASSVDIKGDEAFF; CDR3 DNA: TGTGCCAGCAGCGTAGATATTAAGGGCGACGAAGCTTTCTTT
J gene: TRBJ2-7; clone size: NA; V gene: TRBV15; D gene: NA; CDR3 protein: CATSRPGSYEQYF; CDR3 DNA: TGTGCCACCAGCAGGCCCGGCTCCTACGAGCAGTACTTC
J gene: TRBJ2-3; clone size: few; V gene: TRBV7-9; D gene: NA; CDR3 protein: CASSQAGVGTDTQYF; CDR3 DNA: TGTGCCAGCAGCCAAGCGGGCGTGGGCACAGATACGCAGTATTTT
J gene: TRBJ1-5; clone size: NA; V gene: TRBV28; D gene: NA; CDR3 protein: CASSGPLSNQPQHF; CDR3 DNA: TGTGCCAGCTCGGGACCGCTTAGCAATCAGCCCCAGCATTTT
J gene: TRBJ2-5; clone size: NA; V gene: TRBV5-5; D gene: TRBD1; CDR3 protein: CASSPRGQETQYF; CDR3 DNA: TGTGCCAGCAGCCCCAGGGGGCAAGAGACCCAGTACTTC
J gene: TRBJ2-4; clone size: NA; V gene: TRBV9; D gene: TRBD2; CDR3 protein: CASSPHGGERNIQYF; CDR3 DNA: TGTGCCAGCAGCCCCCACGGGGGGGAGCGAAACATTCAGTACTTC
J gene: TRBJ1-4; clone size: few; V gene: TRBV5-1; D gene: NA; CDR3 protein: CASSLLGNNEKLFF; CDR3 DNA: TGCGCCAGCAGCTTGCTGGGCAACAATGAAAAACTGTTTTTT
J gene: TRBJ2-7; clone size: NA; V gene: TRBV27; D gene: NA; CDR3 protein: CASSLSSFYEQYF; CDR3 DNA: TGTGCCAGCAGTTTATCGAGTTTCTACGAGCAGTACTTC
J gene: TRBJ2-2; clone size: NA; V gene: TRBV4-2; D gene: NA; CDR3 protein: CASSQVGPSTGELFF; CDR3 DNA: TGTGCCAGCAGCCAAGTAGGCCCCAGCACCGGGGAGCTGTTTTTT
J gene: TRBJ1-2; clone size: NA; V gene: TRBV10-1; D gene: NA; CDR3 protein: CASRKPGNYGYTF; CDR3 DNA: TGCGCCAGCAGAAAACCAGGAAACTATGGCTACACCTTC
J gene: TRBJ1-5; clone size: NA; V gene: TRBV30; D gene: NA; CDR3 protein: CAWSVGYGNQPQHF; CDR3 DNA: TGTGCCTGGAGTGTGGGGTATGGCAATCAGCCCCAGCATTTT
J gene: TRBJ1-2; clone size: NA; V gene: TRBV28; D gene: NA; CDR3 protein: CASSWVDYGYTF; CDR3 DNA: TGTGCCAGCAGTTGGGTGGACTATGGCTACACCTTC
J gene: TRBJ2-1; clone size: once; V gene: TRBV29-1; D gene: NA; CDR3 protein: CSVEVTRQRQFF; CDR3 DNA: TGCAGCGTTGAGGTGACTAGGCAACGGCAGTTCTTC
J gene: TRBJ2-7; clone size: NA; V gene: TRBV7-9; D gene: TRBD2; CDR3 protein: CASSLTGTSGTYEQYF; CDR3 DNA: TGTGCCAGCAGCCTCACCGGGACTAGCGGGACCTACGAGCAGTACTTC
J gene: TRBJ1-4; clone size: few; V gene: TRBV11-2; D gene: TRBD1; CDR3 protein: CASSRGTGEKLFF; CDR3 DNA: TGTGCCAGCAGCCGCGGGACAGGGGAAAAACTGTTTTTT
J gene: TRBJ2-7; clone size: NA; V gene: TRBV20-1; D gene: NA; CDR3 protein: CSAGHEQYF; CDR3 DNA: TGCAGTGCTGGGCACGAGCAGTACTTC
J gene: TRBJ1-1; clone size: NA; V gene: TRBV7-2; D gene: NA; CDR3 protein: CASRRESNTEAFF; CDR3 DNA: TGTGCCAGCAGGAGGGAGTCGAACACTGAAGCTTTCTTT
J gene: TRBJ1-2; clone size: NA; V gene: TRBV19; D gene: TRBD1; CDR3 protein: CASSVQGSDYGYTF; CDR3 DNA: TGTGCCAGTAGTGTACAGGGGAGCGACTATGGCTACACCTTC
J gene: TRBJ2-1; clone size: NA; V gene: TRBV19; D gene: NA; CDR3 protein: CASSATQVNNEQFF; CDR3 DNA: TGTGCCAGTAGTGCGACTCAAGTGAACAATGAGCAGTTCTTC
J gene: TRBJ2-2; clone size: NA; V gene: TRBV28; D gene: TRBD2; CDR3 protein: CASSLILAHANTGELFF; CDR3 DNA: TGTGCCAGCAGTCTCATACTAGCGCACGCGAACACCGGGGAGCTGTTTTTT
J gene: TRBJ1-4; clone size: NA; V gene: TRBV10-2; D gene: NA; CDR3 protein: CASSDDPGQGTEKLFF; CDR3 DNA: TGCGCCAGCAGTGATGACCCGGGGCAGGGAACGGAAAAACTGTTTTTT
J gene: TRBJ2-7; clone size: once; V gene: TRBV4-2; D gene: TRBD1; CDR3 protein: CASSQGTGAVYEQYF; CDR3 DNA: TGTGCCAGCAGCCAAGGGACAGGGGCCGTTTACGAGCAGTACTTC
J gene: TRBJ2-7; clone size: few; V gene: TRBV15; D gene: TRBD2; CDR3 protein: CATSPGTSGATYEQYF; CDR3 DNA: TGTGCCACCAGCCCCGGGACTAGCGGTGCGACCTACGAGCAGTACTTC
J gene: TRBJ2-1; clone size: NA; V gene: TRBV20-1; D gene: NA; CDR3 protein: CSASWYNEQFF; CDR3 DNA: TGCAGTGCTAGCTGGTACAATGAGCAGTTCTTC
J gene: TRBJ1-1; clone size: NA; V gene: TRBV6-5; D gene: TRBD1; CDR3 protein: CASSRGTGESEAFF; CDR3 DNA: TGTGCCAGCAGTCGCGGGACAGGGGAAAGCGAAGCTTTCTTT
J gene: TRBJ2-5; clone size: NA; V gene: TRBV29-1; D gene: NA; CDR3 protein: CSVDQNNEETQYF; CDR3 DNA: TGCAGCGTTGACCAGAACAACGAAGAGACCCAGTACTTC
J gene: TRBJ2-5; clone size: NA; V gene: TRBV28; D gene: NA; CDR3 protein: CASSFWTHGQETQYF; CDR3 DNA: TGTGCCAGCAGTTTTTGGACTCACGGCCAAGAGACCCAGTACTTC
J gene: TRBJ2-5; clone size: NA; V gene: TRBV10-3; D gene: NA; CDR3 protein: CAISGDGQTQETQYF; CDR3 DNA: TGTGCCATCAGCGGAGACGGACAGACGCAAGAGACCCAGTACTTC
J gene: TRBJ2-1; clone size: once; V gene: TRBV4-3; D gene: NA; CDR3 protein: CASSQHREVDNEQFF; CDR3 DNA: TGCGCCAGCAGCCAACACCGAGAAGTCGACAATGAGCAGTTCTTC
J gene: TRBJ2-7; clone size: many; V gene: TRBV6-5; D gene: NA; CDR3 protein: CASSNGRWGNEQYF; CDR3 DNA: TGTGCCAGCAGTAACGGACGGTGGGGCAACGAGCAGTACTTC
J gene: TRBJ1-1; clone size: few; V gene: TRBV28; D gene: NA; CDR3 protein: CASSLPGDGKRNAEAFF; CDR3 DNA: TGTGCCAGCAGTTTACCTGGCGACGGGAAGAGGAACGCTGAAGCTTTCTTT
J gene: TRBJ1-2; clone size: once; V gene: TRBV6-1; D gene: NA; CDR3 protein: CASSRTINYGYTF; CDR3 DNA: TGTGCCAGCAGCCGAACGATAAACTATGGCTACACCTTC